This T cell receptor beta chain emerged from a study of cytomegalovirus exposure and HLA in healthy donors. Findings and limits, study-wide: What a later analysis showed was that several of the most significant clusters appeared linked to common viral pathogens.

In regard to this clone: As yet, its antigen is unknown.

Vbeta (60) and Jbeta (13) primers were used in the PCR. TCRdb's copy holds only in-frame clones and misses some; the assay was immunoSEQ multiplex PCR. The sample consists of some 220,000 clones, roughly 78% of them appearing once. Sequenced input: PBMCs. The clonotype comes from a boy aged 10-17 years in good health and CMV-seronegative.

The CDR3, as DNA: TGTGCCAGCAGTCCCTCGACAGGGGATAGCAATCAGCCCCAGCATTTT. This codes for CASSPSTGDSNQPQHF. The chain employs TRBV27 and TRBJ1-5; 8 bases match TRBD1. The germline gives CDR1 MNHEY, CDR2 SMNVEV (reference sequence). V lost 5 bases and J lost 0; bases outside the gene matches: 6. This CDR3 has 16 amino acids.